A selection of T cell receptor beta chains follows, all from one sample in a study of OX40 agonist ivuxolimab in advanced cancers. Assay: immunoSEQ multiplex PCR; the TCRdb copy retains only in-frame clones and omits some. Of some 74,000 clones listed, roughly four fifths were seen once; the top ten hold around 5%. The sample in question was CD4+ or CD8+ T cells sorted from blood, obtained in a trial of the OX40 agonist ivuxolimab. The receptors were sampled from an adult with an advanced solid tumor such as melanoma, head and neck, liver or kidney cancer. Each CDR3 is given with its conserved first and last residue. The D gene is left open where the match is weak.

d_call: NA
j_call: TRBJ1-1
cdr3_length: 13
v_call: TRBV18
cdr3_nt: TGTGCCAGCTCACCTTCCGAAAACACTGAAGCTTTCTTT
cdr3_aa: CASSPSENTEAFF

d_call: NA
j_call: TRBJ2-7
cdr3_length: 15
v_call: TRBV21-1
cdr3_nt: TGTGCCAGCAACACCGGGACTAGCGGGAAGCACGAGCAGTACTTC
cdr3_aa: CASNTGTSGKHEQYF

d_call: NA
j_call: TRBJ2-1
cdr3_length: 13
v_call: TRBV7-2
cdr3_nt: TGTGCCAGCAGCTTCACGGTCTACAATGAGCAGTTCTTC
cdr3_aa: CASSFTVYNEQFF

d_call: TRBD2
j_call: TRBJ2-1
cdr3_length: 17
v_call: TRBV5-1
cdr3_nt: TGCGCCAGCAGCTTGGCCCCTAGCGGGGGGGCCGACAATGAGCAGTTCTTC
cdr3_aa: CASSLAPSGGADNEQFF

d_call: NA
j_call: TRBJ1-1
cdr3_length: 13
v_call: TRBV10-3
cdr3_nt: TGTGCCAGCAAACAGACAGTGAACACTGAAGCTTTCTTT
cdr3_aa: CASKQTVNTEAFF

d_call: NA
j_call: TRBJ1-3
cdr3_length: 16
v_call: TRBV4-2
cdr3_nt: TGTGCCAGCAGCCAGCCGGGACGCCCCTCTGGAAACACCATATATTTT
cdr3_aa: CASSQPGRPSGNTIYF

d_call: TRBD2
j_call: TRBJ2-5
cdr3_length: 18
v_call: TRBV7-8
cdr3_nt: TGTGCCAGCAGCTCGGAAAAGACTAGCGGGTCCTTGGGCGAGACCCAGTACTTC
cdr3_aa: CASSSEKTSGSLGETQYF

d_call: NA
j_call: TRBJ2-7
cdr3_length: 14
v_call: TRBV2
cdr3_nt: TGTGCCAGCAGTGACGAGGGGGGGCCTTACGAGCAGTACTTC
cdr3_aa: CASSDEGGPYEQYF

d_call: NA
j_call: TRBJ1-1
cdr3_length: 15
v_call: TRBV28
cdr3_nt: TGTGCCAGCAGTTTCCTGGGACACCGGAACACTGAAGCTTTCTTT
cdr3_aa: CASSFLGHRNTEAFF

d_call: TRBD2
j_call: TRBJ2-1
cdr3_length: 13
v_call: TRBV29-1
cdr3_nt: TGCAGCGTTGTTCTCAGCGGGAGTGTAGGGCAGTTCTTC
cdr3_aa: CSVVLSGSVGQFF

d_call: NA
j_call: TRBJ1-4
cdr3_length: 17
v_call: TRBV15
cdr3_nt: TGTGCCACCAGCAGCGAGCCAAACAGCCGCACTAATGAAAAACTGTTTTTT
cdr3_aa: CATSSEPNSRTNEKLFF

d_call: NA
j_call: TRBJ2-2
cdr3_length: 14
v_call: TRBV4-2
cdr3_nt: TGTGCCAGCACCCCAGACACTTCCCCCGGGGAGCTGTTTTTT
cdr3_aa: CASTPDTSPGELFF

d_call: NA
j_call: TRBJ2-3
cdr3_length: 15
v_call: TRBV29-1
cdr3_nt: TGCAGCGCCCGGTTCGGTGGCGGAAGCACAGATACGCAGTATTTT
cdr3_aa: CSARFGGGSTDTQYF

d_call: NA
j_call: TRBJ1-6
cdr3_length: 15
v_call: TRBV6-6
cdr3_nt: TGTGCCAGCAGCTATCGGGGGGTAAGGAATTCACCCCTCCACTTT
cdr3_aa: CASSYRGVRNSPLHF

d_call: NA
j_call: TRBJ2-5
cdr3_length: 16
v_call: TRBV21-1
cdr3_nt: TGTGCCAGCAGCAAGGAGACAGTGATTTCGAAAGAGACCCAGTACTTC
cdr3_aa: CASSKETVISKETQYF

d_call: NA
j_call: TRBJ2-5
cdr3_length: 15
v_call: TRBV28
cdr3_nt: TGTGCCAGCAGTTTACTAGGTAATGGCCAAGAGACCCAGTACTTC
cdr3_aa: CASSLLGNGQETQYF

d_call: NA
j_call: TRBJ2-7
cdr3_length: 14
v_call: TRBV7-9
cdr3_nt: TGTGCCAGCAGCCCCCCCCAGAAATCGTACGAGCAGTACTTC
cdr3_aa: CASSPPQKSYEQYF

d_call: TRBD1
j_call: TRBJ1-6
cdr3_length: 16
v_call: TRBV5-5
cdr3_nt: TGTGCCAGCAGCCCGGGACAGGGCTCCTATAATTCACCCCTCCACTTT
cdr3_aa: CASSPGQGSYNSPLHF